This T cell receptor beta chain is drawn from a study of blood T cell repertoires in COVID-19. Study-wide context: Sites in the United States, Italy and Spain provided acute and convalescent COVID-19 samples. T cells, B-cell-depleted T cells, or PBMCs supplied cDNA or gDNA.

Original processing notes: Estimated nucleated cell counts came from reference gene primer amplification. The data were produced by immunoSEQ multiplex PCR, yet TCRdb's version contains in-frame clones alone and is incomplete. That table furnishes V, J and clone size, whereas the DNA furnished D and trimming. The data show 200,000 to 300,000 clones, 86% seen once. V lost 3 bases to trimming and J lost 2 bases; unmatched junction nucleotides: 9. CDR3 length equals 17 residues. Germline V gene lookup returns CDR1 SGHVS and CDR2 FQNEAQ. This rearrangement joins TRBV7-8 to TRBJ2-3; 9 positions agree with TRBD2. This TCR came from a man aged 25-45 years with active or convalescent COVID-19. Sample: peripheral blood. The CDR3 coding sequence is TGTGCCAGCAGCTTCTTCACGGCGGGGGGGCCCACAGATACGCAGTATTTT. Its protein is CASSFFTAGGPTDTQYF.